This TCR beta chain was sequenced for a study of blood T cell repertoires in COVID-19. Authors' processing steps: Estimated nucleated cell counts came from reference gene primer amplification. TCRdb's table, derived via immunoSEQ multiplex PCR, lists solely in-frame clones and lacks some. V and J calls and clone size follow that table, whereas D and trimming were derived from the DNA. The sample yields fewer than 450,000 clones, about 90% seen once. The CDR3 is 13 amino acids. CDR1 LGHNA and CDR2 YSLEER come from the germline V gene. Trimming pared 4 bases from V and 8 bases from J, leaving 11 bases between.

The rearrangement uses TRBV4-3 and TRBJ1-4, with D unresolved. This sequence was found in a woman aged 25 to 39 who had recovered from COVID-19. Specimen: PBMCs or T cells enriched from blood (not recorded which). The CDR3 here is CASSLATGEKLFF. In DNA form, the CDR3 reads TGCGCCAGCAGCCTAGCGACGGGGGAAAAACTGTTTTTT.